One and the same sample provided the 13 T cell receptor beta chains below, sequenced in a study of CD8+ T cells in alopecia areata. Sequencing used cDNA as its template, made by extracting RNA and reverse transcribing it. Sequenced by immunoSEQ multiplex PCR; TCRdb stores in-frame clones only, minus some. This table has approximately 180,000 clones, around 64% appearing once. The sample's treatment: oral pan-JAK inhibitor, 5-10 mg twice daily. The sample was CD4+ T cells sorted from blood, taken around week 50, from a patient treated with tofacitinib. The receptors derive from a human donor with alopecia areata.

The rearrangement links TRBV20-1 to TRBJ2-1; D is unclear. Trimming removed 6 bases from V and 3 bases from J, with 6 bases in between. Germline V gives CDR1 DFQATT, CDR2 SNEGSKA (reference sequence). The CDR3 is 11 amino acids. The CDR3, as DNA: TGCAGTGCAAACAGCTACAATGAGCAGTTCTTC. Amino acid sequence: CSANSYNEQFF.

J is TRBJ1-2 and V is TRBV4-1, with 8 bases matching TRBD1. The CDR3 extends over 13 amino acids. The trim removed 4 bases at V and 7 bases at J, leaving 5 bases unmatched. In germline, CDR1 is MGHRA, CDR2 YSYEKL. In DNA form, the CDR3 reads TGCGCCAGCAGCCCATCGGACAGGGTTGGCTACACCTTC. Its protein product is CASSPSDRVGYTF.

The V and J genes are TRBV25-1 and TRBJ1-1, with D unresolved. CDR3 length: 12 residues. Germline lookup yields CDR1 MGHDK and CDR2 SYGVNS. The ends were cut back, 0 bases at V and 7 bases at J, with 6 bases in the middle. As DNA, the CDR3 is TGTGCCAGCAGTGAATATCCCGATGAAGCTTTCTTT. Translated, it gives CASSEYPDEAFF.

V gene TRBV6-5 combines with J gene TRBJ2-4; D is unresolved. The CDR3 is made up of 13 amino acids. Trimming removed 2 bases at V and 5 bases at J, with 7 bases between. The germline CDR1 and CDR2 sequences are MNHEY and SVGAGI. CDR3 region: CASSYNSENIQYF. CDR3 nucleotides: TGTGCCAGCAGTTACAACTCGGAAAACATTCAGTACTTC.

Details on this clone: The sample contains more than one DNA sequence encoding this CDR3. This chain connects TRBV9 to TRBJ1-2; D may be TRBD1 (6 bases). V lost 0 bases and J 2 bases, leaving 8 bases between the germline ends. Germline V gene lookup returns CDR1 SGDLS and CDR2 YYNGEE. The length of the CDR3 is 14 residues. Here the CDR3 DNA reads TGTGCCAGCAGCGTAGGGACAGAAAACTATGGCTACACCTTC. Its translation is CASSVGTENYGYTF. The entire variable domain, with the rest obtained from reference TRBV9 and TRBJ1-2, is as follows: DSGVTQTPKHLITATGQRVTLRCSPRSGDLSVYWYQQSLDQGLQFLIQYYNGEERAKGNILERFSAQQFPDLHSELNLSSLELGDSALYFCASSVGTENYGYTFGSGTRLTVV.

The chain couples TRBV5-4 to TRBJ2-3; D might be TRBD2 (6 bases). The germline gives CDR1 SGHNT, CDR2 YYREEE (reference sequence). The CDR3 has 15 amino acids. V was cut by 5 bases and J by 1 base, with 14 bases left in between. CDR3 DNA sequence: TGTGCCAGCAGGGCTGGCGGGGCCGGCACAGATACGCAGTATTTT. Translated, it gives CASRAGGAGTDTQYF.

V gene TRBV7-2 combines with J gene TRBJ2-3; D remains ambiguous. Germline CDR1 is SGHTA and CDR2 is FQGNSA. V shed 1 base and J shed 2 bases, with 13 bases lying between them. CDR3 length: 16 residues. This CDR3 reads CASSLVGWALTDTQYF. The CDR3 nucleotides read TGTGCCAGCAGCTTAGTTGGCTGGGCCCTCACAGATACGCAGTATTTT.

The chain is built from TRBV7-8 and TRBJ1-1; D is perhaps TRBD1 (5 bases). Germline CDR1 is SGHVS and CDR2 is FQNEAQ. V was pared by 5 bases and J by 3 bases, with 16 bases between. The CDR3 runs 15 residues. The CDR3 bases are TGTGCCAGCAGCCCCGGGGGAACCTGGGACACTGAAGCTTTCTTT. This translates into CASSPGGTWDTEAFF.

The chain recombines TRBV5-6 with TRBJ2-7, with 9 bases lining up with TRBD2. CDR3 length equals 15 residues. Unmatched junction bases numbered 6, after V lost 2 bases and J lost 3 bases. Germline-derived CDR1 and CDR2 are SGHDT and YYEEEE. As DNA, the CDR3 is TGTGCCAGCAGCTTTCAGCGGGGGGTCATCTACGAGCAGTACTTC. Protein: CASSFQRGVIYEQYF. Combining the CDR3 with reference TRBV5-6 and TRBJ2-7 gives the whole variable domain DAGVTQSPTHLIKTRGQQVTLRCSPKSGHDTVSWYQQALGQGPQFIFQYYEEEERQRGNFPDRFSGHQFPNYSSELNVNALLLGDSALYLCASSFQRGVIYEQYFGPGTRLTVT.

The V and J genes are TRBV5-1 and TRBJ2-3; no clear D gene. CDR1 and CDR2 (germline): SGHRS, YFSETQ. V was shortened by 2 bases and J by 1 base, with 11 bases between the two germline ends. CDR3 length: 15 amino acids. The CDR3 spells CASSFGSLRTDTQYF. CDR3 DNA: TGCGCCAGCAGCTTTGGTTCTCTTCGCACAGATACGCAGTATTTT.

V gene TRBV5-1 combines with J gene TRBJ1-1, with D perhaps matching TRBD1 (5 bases). V lost 0 bases to trimming and J lost 0 bases, with 9 bases between them. Germline values: CDR1 SGHRS, CDR2 YFSETQ. The CDR3 is made up of 15 amino acids. The CDR3 loop reads CASSLAGTMNTEAFF. In nucleotides, the CDR3 is TGCGCCAGCAGCTTGGCCGGGACGATGAACACTGAAGCTTTCTTT.

The chain couples TRBV5-5 to TRBJ1-1; D is perhaps TRBD1 (5 bases). Germline V gene lookup returns CDR1 SGHKS and CDR2 YYEKEE (reference sequence). V lost 4 bases, J lost 4 bases, and 14 bases lay in between. The CDR3 runs 14 residues. The CDR3 region has the DNA TGTGCCAGCAGCCAACTGTGGGGGGGCACTGAAGCTTTCTTT. It translates to CASSQLWGGTEAFF.

The table lists this clone with a few counts. V and J are TRBV30 and TRBJ1-1; tentatively, D is TRBD1 (5 bases). The CDR3 contains 14 residues. Per germline, CDR1 GTSNPN and CDR2 SVGIG (reference sequence). The V end lost 0 bases, the J end lost 5 bases, and 13 bases lay between the germline ends. The DNA of the CDR3 is TGTGCCTGGAGTGTACCGGGGCACGGGACTGAAGCTTTCTTT. Amino acid sequence: CAWSVPGHGTEAFF. Looking up the rest from reference TRBV30 and TRBJ1-1 gives the full variable domain: SQTIHQWPATLVQPVGSPLSLECTVEGTSNPNLYWYRQAAGRGLQLLFYSVGIGQISSEVPQNLSASRPQDRQFILSSKKLLLSDSGFYLCAWSVPGHGTEAFFGQGTRLTVV.